These T cell receptor beta chains were read from a single sample in a study of T cell responses to AZD1222 COVID-19 vaccine. Only in-frame clones appear in the TCRdb table, and some are missing; sequencing was by immunoSEQ multiplex PCR. The data show some 190,000 clones, with around 88% seen just once and more than 7% held by the top ten. Sequenced material: peripheral blood, taken on day 0 of AZD1222 vaccination. These receptors were obtained from an adult in good health. Each CDR3 is given with its conserved first and last residue.

V gene: TRBV6-5
CDR3 protein: CASSSDRGALQETQYF

V gene: TRBV12-3/TRBV12-4
CDR3 protein: CASSFSGEAFF

V gene: TRBV29-1
CDR3 protein: CSVITGWEQYF

V gene: TRBV6-6
CDR3 protein: CASSRSGGSYSYNEQFF

V gene: TRBV28
CDR3 protein: CASSLWNEAFF

V gene: TRBV28
CDR3 protein: CASRGSRRPQHF

V gene: TRBV6-5
CDR3 protein: CASQPLQGRGNTIYF

V gene: TRBV7-7
CDR3 protein: CASSLGERTTIYF

V gene: TRBV6-5
CDR3 protein: CASSSSGTATGGYTF

V gene: TRBV18
CDR3 protein: CASSHRAGYSYEQYF

V gene: TRBV7-6
CDR3 protein: CASSLAAAAGRTGELFF

V gene: TRBV6-5
CDR3 protein: CASSYTGSDEKLFF

V gene: TRBV7-8
CDR3 protein: CASAIGPGPYEQYF

V gene: TRBV20-1
CDR3 protein: CSASDRGSGEQYF

V gene: TRBV18
CDR3 protein: CASSPPGAREQYF

V gene: TRBV7-9
CDR3 protein: CASSPALGQIYEQYF

V gene: TRBV28
CDR3 protein: CASSQQVGYSF

V gene: TRBV7-3
CDR3 protein: CASSLSGGFSYEQYF

V gene: TRBV11-2
CDR3 protein: CASSRGTVNSPLHF

V gene: TRBV27
CDR3 protein: CASGRVAAYEQYF

V gene: TRBV5-4
CDR3 protein: CASSLGTRLAGRYEQYF

V gene: TRBV7-6
CDR3 protein: CASSDRTGRATNEKLFF

V gene: TRBV11-2
CDR3 protein: CASSLVGGYTF

V gene: TRBV5-1
CDR3 protein: CASSLANRGGTEAFF

V gene: TRBV27
CDR3 protein: CASTTRGSGGAQYF

V gene: TRBV11-2
CDR3 protein: CASSLGTGIYEQYF

V gene: TRBV9
CDR3 protein: CASSPRLGQSYGYTF

V gene: TRBV7-9
CDR3 protein: CASSYTTGDSPLHF

V gene: TRBV3-1/TRBV3-2
CDR3 protein: CASSRSGGETQYF

V gene: TRBV7-8
CDR3 protein: CASSYTGSTEAAFF

V gene: TRBV7-6
CDR3 protein: CASSAQTSGSYNEQFF

V gene: TRBV10-1
CDR3 protein: CASSEQPYEQYF

V gene: TRBV3-1/TRBV3-2
CDR3 protein: CASSLSGGQADTQYF

V gene: TRBV19
CDR3 protein: CASSPRTSGYEQYF

V gene: TRBV7-9
CDR3 protein: CASSAEALTNYGYTF

V gene: TRBV29-1
CDR3 protein: CSALPSGGSQETQYF

V gene: TRBV3-1/TRBV3-2
CDR3 protein: CASSPFGGAQEETQYF

V gene: TRBV7-9
CDR3 protein: CASSSGTVGSPLHF

V gene: TRBV7-8
CDR3 protein: CASSQNRDRGESNQPQHF

V gene: TRBV4-1
CDR3 protein: CASSQDQGAGRVYGYTF

V gene: TRBV18
CDR3 protein: CASSPDLPREQFF

V gene: TRBV27
CDR3 protein: CASSASGTGGWQPQHF

V gene: TRBV28
CDR3 protein: CASSLGGQPQHF

V gene: TRBV6-1
CDR3 protein: CASSESGLNTGELFF

V gene: TRBV5-6
CDR3 protein: CASSLLAVNSPLHF

V gene: TRBV6-6
CDR3 protein: CASTLSTGLSSYEQYF